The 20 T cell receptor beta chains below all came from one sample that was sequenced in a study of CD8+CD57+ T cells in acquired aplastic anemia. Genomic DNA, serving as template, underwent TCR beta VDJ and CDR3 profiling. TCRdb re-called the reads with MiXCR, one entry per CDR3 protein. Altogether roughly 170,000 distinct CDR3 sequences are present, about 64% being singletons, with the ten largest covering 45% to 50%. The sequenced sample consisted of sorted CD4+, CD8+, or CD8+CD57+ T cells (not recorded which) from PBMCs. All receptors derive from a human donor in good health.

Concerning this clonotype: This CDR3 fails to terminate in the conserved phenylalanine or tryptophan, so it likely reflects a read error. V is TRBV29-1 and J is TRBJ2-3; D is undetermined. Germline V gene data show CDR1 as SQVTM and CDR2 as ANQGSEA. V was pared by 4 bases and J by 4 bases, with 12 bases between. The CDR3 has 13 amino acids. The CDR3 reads CSVGYGSADTQYS. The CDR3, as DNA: TGCAGCGTTGGGTACGGGTCGGCAGATACGCAGTATTCT.

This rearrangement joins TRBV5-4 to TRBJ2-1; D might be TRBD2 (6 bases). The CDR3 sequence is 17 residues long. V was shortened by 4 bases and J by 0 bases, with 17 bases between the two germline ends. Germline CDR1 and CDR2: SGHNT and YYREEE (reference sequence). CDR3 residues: CASSQDGGRASYNEQFF. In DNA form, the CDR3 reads TGTGCCAGCAGCCAAGATGGAGGGAGAGCCTCCTACAATGAGCAGTTCTTC.

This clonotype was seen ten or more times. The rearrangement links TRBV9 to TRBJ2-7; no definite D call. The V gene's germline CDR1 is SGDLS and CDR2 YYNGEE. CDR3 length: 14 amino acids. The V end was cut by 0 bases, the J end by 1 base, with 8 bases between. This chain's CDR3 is CASSVALQSYEQYF. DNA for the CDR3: TGTGCCAGCAGCGTAGCTCTACAGTCCTACGAGCAGTACTTC.

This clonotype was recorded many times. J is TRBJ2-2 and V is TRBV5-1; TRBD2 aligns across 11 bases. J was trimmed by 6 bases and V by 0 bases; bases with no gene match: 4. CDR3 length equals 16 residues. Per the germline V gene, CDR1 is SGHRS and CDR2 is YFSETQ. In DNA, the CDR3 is TGCGCCAGCAGCTTGGAAGTAGCGGGAGGGCCCGGGGAGCTGTTTTTT. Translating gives CASSLEVAGGPGELFF.

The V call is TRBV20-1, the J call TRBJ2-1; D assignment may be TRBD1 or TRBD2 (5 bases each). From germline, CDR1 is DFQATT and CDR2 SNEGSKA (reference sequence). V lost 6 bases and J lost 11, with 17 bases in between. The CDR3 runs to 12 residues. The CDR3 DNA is TGCAGTGCCAGAAGGCAATCGGGGCAGCAGTTCTTC. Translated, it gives CSARRQSGQQFF.

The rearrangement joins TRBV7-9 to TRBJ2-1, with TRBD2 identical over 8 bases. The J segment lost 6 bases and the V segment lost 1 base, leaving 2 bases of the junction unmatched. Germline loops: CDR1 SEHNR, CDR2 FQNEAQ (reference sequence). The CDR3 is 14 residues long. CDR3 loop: CASSLELAVNEQFF. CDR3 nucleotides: TGTGCCAGCAGCTTAGAACTAGCGGTCAATGAGCAGTTCTTC.

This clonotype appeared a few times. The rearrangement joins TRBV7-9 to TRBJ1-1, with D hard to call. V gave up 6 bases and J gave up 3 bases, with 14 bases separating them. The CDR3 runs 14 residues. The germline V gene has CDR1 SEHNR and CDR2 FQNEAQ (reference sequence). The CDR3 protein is CASRYREWDTEAFF. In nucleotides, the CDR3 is TGTGCCAGCAGATACCGGGAATGGGACACTGAAGCTTTCTTT.

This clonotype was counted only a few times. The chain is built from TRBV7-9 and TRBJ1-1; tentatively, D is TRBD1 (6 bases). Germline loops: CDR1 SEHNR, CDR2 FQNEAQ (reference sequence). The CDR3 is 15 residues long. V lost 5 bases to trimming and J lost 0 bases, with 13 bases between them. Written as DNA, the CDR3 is TGTGCCAGCAGCACCCCACAGGGTATGAACACTGAAGCTTTCTTT. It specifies CASSTPQGMNTEAFF.

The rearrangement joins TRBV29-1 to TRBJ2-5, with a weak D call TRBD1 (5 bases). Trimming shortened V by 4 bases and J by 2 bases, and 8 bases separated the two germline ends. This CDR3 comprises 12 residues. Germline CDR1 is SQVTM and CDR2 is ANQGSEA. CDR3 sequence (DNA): TGCAGCGTTGGACAGCTTCAAGAGACCCAGTACTTC. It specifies CSVGQLQETQYF.

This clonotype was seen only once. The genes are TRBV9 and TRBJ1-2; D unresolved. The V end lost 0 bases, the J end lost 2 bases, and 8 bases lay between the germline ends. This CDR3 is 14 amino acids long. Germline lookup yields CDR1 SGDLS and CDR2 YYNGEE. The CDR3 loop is CASSVADRNYGYTF. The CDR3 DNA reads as TGTGCCAGCAGCGTAGCGGATAGGAACTATGGCTACACCTTC.

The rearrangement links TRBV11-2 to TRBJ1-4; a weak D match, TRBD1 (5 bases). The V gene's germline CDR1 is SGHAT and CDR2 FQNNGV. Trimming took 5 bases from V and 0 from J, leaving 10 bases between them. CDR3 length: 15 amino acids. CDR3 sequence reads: CASSVTGPTNEKLFF. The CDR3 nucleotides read TGTGCCAGCAGCGTAACAGGACCAACTAATGAAAAACTGTTTTTT.

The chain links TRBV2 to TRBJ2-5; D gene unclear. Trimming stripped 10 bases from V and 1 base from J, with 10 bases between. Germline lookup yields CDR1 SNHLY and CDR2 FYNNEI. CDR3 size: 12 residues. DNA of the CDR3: TGTGCCACAGCGTACAGCCAAGAGACCCAGTACTTC. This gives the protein CATAYSQETQYF.

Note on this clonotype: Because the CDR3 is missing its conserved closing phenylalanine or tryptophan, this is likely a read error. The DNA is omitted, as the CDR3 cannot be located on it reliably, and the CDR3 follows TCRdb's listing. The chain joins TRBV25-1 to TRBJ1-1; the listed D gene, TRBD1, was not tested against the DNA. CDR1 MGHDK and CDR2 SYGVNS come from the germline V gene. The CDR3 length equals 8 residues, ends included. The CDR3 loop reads CASSGQFS.

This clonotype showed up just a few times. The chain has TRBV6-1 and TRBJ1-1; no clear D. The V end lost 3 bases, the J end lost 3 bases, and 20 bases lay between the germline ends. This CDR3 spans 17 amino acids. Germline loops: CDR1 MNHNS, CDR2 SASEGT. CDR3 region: CASSEIPRARRDTEAFF. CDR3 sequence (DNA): TGTGCCAGCAGTGAGATTCCAAGGGCTCGTAGGGACACTGAAGCTTTCTTT.

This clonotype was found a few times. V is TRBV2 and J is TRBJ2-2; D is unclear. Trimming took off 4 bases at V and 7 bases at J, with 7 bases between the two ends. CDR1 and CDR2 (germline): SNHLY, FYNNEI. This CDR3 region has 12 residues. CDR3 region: CASSASGGELFF. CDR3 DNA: TGTGCCAGCAGTGCAAGTGGCGGGGAGCTGTTTTTT. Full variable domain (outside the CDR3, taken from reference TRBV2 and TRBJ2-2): EPEVTQTPSHQVTQMGQEVILRCVPISNHLYFYWYRQILGQKVEFLVSFYNNEISEKSEIFDDQFSVERPDGSNFTLKIRSTKLEDSAMYFCASSASGGELFFGEGSRLTVL.

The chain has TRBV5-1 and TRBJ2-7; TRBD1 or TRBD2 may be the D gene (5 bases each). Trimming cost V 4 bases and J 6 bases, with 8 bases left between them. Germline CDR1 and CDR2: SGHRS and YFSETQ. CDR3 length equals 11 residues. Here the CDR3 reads CASSRDREQYF. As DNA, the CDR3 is TGCGCCAGCAGCCGGGACCGCGAGCAGTACTTC.

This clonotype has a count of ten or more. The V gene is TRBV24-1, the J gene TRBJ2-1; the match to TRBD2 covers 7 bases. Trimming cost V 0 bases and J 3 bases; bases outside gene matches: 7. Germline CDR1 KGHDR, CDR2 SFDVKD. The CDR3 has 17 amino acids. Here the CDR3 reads CATSDLRAGVGYNEQFF. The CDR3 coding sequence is TGTGCCACCAGTGATTTGCGGGCGGGAGTCGGCTACAATGAGCAGTTCTTC.

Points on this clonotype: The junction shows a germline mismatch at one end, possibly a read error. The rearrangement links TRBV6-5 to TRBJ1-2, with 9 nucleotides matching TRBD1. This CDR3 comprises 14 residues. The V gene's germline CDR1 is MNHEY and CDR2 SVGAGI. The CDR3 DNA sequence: TGTGCCAGCAGTTACTCCACAGGGGGCCATGGCCACACCTTC. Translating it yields CASSYSTGGHGHTF.

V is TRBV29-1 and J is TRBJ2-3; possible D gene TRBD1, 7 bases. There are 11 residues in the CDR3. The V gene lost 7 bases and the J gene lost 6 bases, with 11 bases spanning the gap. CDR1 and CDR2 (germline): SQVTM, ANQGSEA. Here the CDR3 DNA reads TGCAGCGCAGGGGGGCGGGATACGCAGTATTTT. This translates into CSAGGRDTQYF.

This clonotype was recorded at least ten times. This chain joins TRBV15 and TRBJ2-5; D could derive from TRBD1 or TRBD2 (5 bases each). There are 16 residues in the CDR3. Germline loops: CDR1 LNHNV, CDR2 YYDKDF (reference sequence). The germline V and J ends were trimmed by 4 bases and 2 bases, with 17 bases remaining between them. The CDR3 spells CATSKPGTKTQETQYF. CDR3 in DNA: TGTGCCACCAGCAAACCCGGGACCAAGACTCAAGAGACCCAGTACTTC.